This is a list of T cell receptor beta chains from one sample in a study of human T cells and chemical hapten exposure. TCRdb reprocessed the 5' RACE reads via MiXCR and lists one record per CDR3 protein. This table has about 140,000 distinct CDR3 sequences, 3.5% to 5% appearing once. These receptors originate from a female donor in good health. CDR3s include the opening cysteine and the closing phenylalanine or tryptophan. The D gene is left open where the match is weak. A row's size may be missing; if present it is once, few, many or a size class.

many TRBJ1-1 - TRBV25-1 TGTGCCAGCAGGGCAGGGGTGGTCACTGAAGCTTTCTTT CASRAGVVTEAFF
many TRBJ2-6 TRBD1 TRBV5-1 TGCGCCAGCAGCTCGGGACAGCCCGGTACTGGGGCCAACGTCCTGACTTTC CASSSGQPGTGANVLTF
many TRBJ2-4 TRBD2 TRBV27 TGTGCCAGCACTTCCAGCGGGGGGGCCTTAAACATTCAGTACTTC CASTSSGGALNIQYF
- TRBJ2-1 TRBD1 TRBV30 TGTGCCTGGAGTCCCTCCCTGGACAGGGGGGAAAAGTTCTTC CAWSPSLDRGEKFF
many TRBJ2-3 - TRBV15 TGTGCCACCAGCAGAGATCAACGCACAGATACGCAGTATTTT CATSRDQRTDTQYF
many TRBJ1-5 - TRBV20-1 TGCAGTGCGCTATCTTGGACCGATAGCAATCAGCCCCAGCATTTT CSALSWTDSNQPQHF
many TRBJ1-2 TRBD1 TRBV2 TGTGCCAGCAGTGAGCAGGGGGCGAATGGCTACACCTTC CASSEQGANGYTF
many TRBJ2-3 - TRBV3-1 TGTGCCAGCAGCCAAGAAGGAGCGCTGGGGAACACAGATACGCAGTATTTT CASSQEGALGNTDTQYF
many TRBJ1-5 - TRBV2 TGTGCCACGGCTGTAAACAGGGGCAATCAGCCCCAGCATTTT CATAVNRGNQPQHF
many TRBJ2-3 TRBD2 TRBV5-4 TGTGCCAGCCGACCGGGACTAGACTCCGTAGATACGCAGTATTTT CASRPGLDSVDTQYF
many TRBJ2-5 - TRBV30 TGTGCCTACGGGGCACGCGAGACCCAGTACTTC CAYGARETQYF
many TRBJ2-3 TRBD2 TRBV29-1 TGCAGCGTAACTAGCGGGGGGGGGTACACAGATACGCAGTATTTT CSVTSGGGYTDTQYF
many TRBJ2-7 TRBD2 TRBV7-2 TGTGCCAGCAGCTCTCGAGCGGGGGGGCCCTCCGAGCAGTACTTC CASSSRAGGPSEQYF
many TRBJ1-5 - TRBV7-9 TGTGCCAGCAGCCCGGGACACCTAAGCAATCAGCCCCAGCATTTT CASSPGHLSNQPQHF
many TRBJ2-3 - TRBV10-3 TGTGCCATCAGTGAGTCAGATACGCAGTATTTT CAISESDTQYF
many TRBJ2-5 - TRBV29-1 TGCAGCATCTCGACGGGAGAGACCCAGTACTTC CSISTGETQYF
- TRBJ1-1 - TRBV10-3 TGTGCCATCAGTGAGACTGGGGCCAGGGCGAACACTGAAGCTTTCTTT CAISETGARANTEAFF
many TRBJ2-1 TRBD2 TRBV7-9 TGTGCCAGCAGCTTAGAATCGGCGGGCGGGGGGGCCGGAAATGAGCAGTTCTTC CASSLESAGGGAGNEQFF
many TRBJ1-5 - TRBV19 TGTGCCAGTAGTATAGGTCTCGGACGGGGAAATCAGCCCCAGCATTTT CASSIGLGRGNQPQHF
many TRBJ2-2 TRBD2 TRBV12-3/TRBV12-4 TGTGCCAGCAGCCCATGGGGGGGGAACACCGGGGAGCTGTTTTTT CASSPWGGNTGELFF
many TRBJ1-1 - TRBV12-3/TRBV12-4 TGTGCCACCAGGGGAGCCGTACCCACTGAAGCTTTCTTT CATRGAVPTEAFF
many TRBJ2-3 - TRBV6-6 TGTGCCAGCACCAAGGGGGGGCTGGATACGCAGTATTTT CASTKGGLDTQYF
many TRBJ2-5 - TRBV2 TGTGCCAGCAGTGAACAGTGGGAGACCCAGTACTTC CASSEQWETQYF
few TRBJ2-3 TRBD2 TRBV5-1 TGCGCCAGCAGCAAAGCCCCCACGGGACTAGCGGGGGGGGTAGCCACAGATACGCAGTATTTT CASSKAPTGLAGGVATDTQYF
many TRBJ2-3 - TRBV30 TGTGCCTGGAGTACAGGCACAGATACGCAGTATTTT CAWSTGTDTQYF
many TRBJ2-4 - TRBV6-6 TGTGCCAGCAGTTTATTTCAGGGGACCAGTGTGCTTCTAGCCAAAAACATTCAGTACTTC CASSLFQGTSVLLAKNIQYF
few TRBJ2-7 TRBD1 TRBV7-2 TGTGCCAGCAGCTTAGGGGACAGGGGAGGCTACGAGCAGTACTTC CASSLGDRGGYEQYF
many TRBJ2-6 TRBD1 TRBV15 TGTGCCACCAGCGGGAGACAGGGGGAGTTGTCTGGGGCCAACGTCCTGACTTTC CATSGRQGELSGANVLTF
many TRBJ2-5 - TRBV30 TGTGCCTGGAGTGTCAGGGCCCACCAAGAGACCCAGTACTTC CAWSVRAHQETQYF
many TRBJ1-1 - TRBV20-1 TGCAGTGCAAAGAGCCCGGGGGGAAACACTGAAGCTTTCTTT CSAKSPGGNTEAFF
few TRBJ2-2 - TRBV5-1 TGCGCCAGCAGCCCCTACACGCCGGGGACCGGGGAGCTGTTTTTT CASSPYTPGTGELFF
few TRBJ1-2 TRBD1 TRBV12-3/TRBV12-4 TGTGCCAGCATCGGTCCGGGACAGGGCTATGGCTACACCTTC CASIGPGQGYGYTF
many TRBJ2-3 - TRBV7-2 TGTGCCAGCAGCTTAGACAGGACTGAGGGTTCTGCGCAGTATTTT CASSLDRTEGSAQYF
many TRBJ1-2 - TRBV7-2 TGTGCCAGCAGCCCCCCGGTAGGGAGGGATGGCTACACCTTC CASSPPVGRDGYTF
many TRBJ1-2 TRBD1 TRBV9 TGTGCCAGCAGCGCCACGACAGGGGGCAGGGTTAACTATGGCTACACCTTC CASSATTGGRVNYGYTF
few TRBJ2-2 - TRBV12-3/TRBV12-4 TGTGCCAGTCGCAGACCGAACACCGGGGAGCTGTTTTTT CASRRPNTGELFF
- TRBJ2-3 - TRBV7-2 TGTGCCAGCAGCTTTTTCCGGGCAGATACGCAGTATTTT CASSFFRADTQYF
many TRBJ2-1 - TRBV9 TGTGCCAGCAGCGTAGACGGGGGCCTAAACAATGAGCAGTTCTTC CASSVDGGLNNEQFF
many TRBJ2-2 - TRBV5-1 TGCGCCAGCAGGATTACGGGGCCCACCGGGGAGCTGTTTTTT CASRITGPTGELFF
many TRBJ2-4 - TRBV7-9 TGTGCCAGCAGCACGTTAGGCCCGAGGGGAGCGACCAAAAACATTCAGTACTTC CASSTLGPRGATKNIQYF
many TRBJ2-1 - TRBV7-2 TGTGCCAGCACTAAAACCAAACAGGGCACGGATGAGCAGTTCTTC CASTKTKQGTDEQFF
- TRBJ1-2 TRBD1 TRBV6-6 TGTGCCAGCAGTTACGGGGGACAGCTCTATGGCTACACCTTC CASSYGGQLYGYTF
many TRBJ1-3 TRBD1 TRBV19 TGTGCCAGTAGTAGCCCAGGGGGCCTAGCTTCTGGAAACACCATATATTTT CASSSPGGLASGNTIYF
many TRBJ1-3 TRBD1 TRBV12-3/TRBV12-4 TGTGCCAGCAGTTCCCCAGACAGGGACCCTGGAAACACCATATATTTT CASSSPDRDPGNTIYF
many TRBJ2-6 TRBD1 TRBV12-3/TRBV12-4 TGTGCCAGCAGTTTATCCCGGGACAGTAGATCTGGGGCCAACGTCCTGACTTTC CASSLSRDSRSGANVLTF
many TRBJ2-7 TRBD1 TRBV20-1 TGCAGTGCTGATTCCGGGACAGGGGCCTACGAGCAGTACTTC CSADSGTGAYEQYF
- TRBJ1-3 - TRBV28 TGTGCCAGCAGTGGTCTACGCGGAAACACCATATATTTT CASSGLRGNTIYF
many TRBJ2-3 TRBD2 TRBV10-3 TGTGCCATCGGTACTAGCGGTAACACAGATACGCAGTATTTT CAIGTSGNTDTQYF
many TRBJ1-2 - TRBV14 TGTGCCAGCAGCCAAGAGTGGACAGATTATGGCTACACCTTC CASSQEWTDYGYTF
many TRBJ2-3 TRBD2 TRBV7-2 TGTGCCAGCAGCTTACTAGCGGGGCCCAGCACAGATACGCAGTATTTT CASSLLAGPSTDTQYF